This T cell receptor (beta chain) was captured by sequencing in a study of shared clonotypes between healthy human individuals. Study-wide points: An expected dependence of interdonor clonotype sharing on sequencing depth was noted. Sharing across four donors was highest in naive CD4 (roughly 5%) and lowest in memory CD8 (roughly 0.4%).

For this clone: Its antigen is as yet unknown.

Subsets obtained from CD4+ cells comprised CD45RA+ naive and CD45RA-negative memory cells. Several immunoSEQ plates held equal portions of the genomic DNA taken from each subset. Profiling relied on immunoSEQ multiplex PCR, and the TCRdb table lists in-frame clones only, not all of them. The table shows 1,100,000 or so clones, with approximately 78% occurring only once. Germline lookup yields CDR1 SNHLY and CDR2 FYNNEI. CDR3 length: 15 amino acids. The junction had 1 base not matched to a gene; V was cut back by 4 bases and J by 0 bases. Sequenced sample: memory CD4+ T cells from PBMCs. Subset reported: CD45RA-negative fraction. This receptor was obtained from a man aged 18-30 years in good health. Some clones in this sample may be carry-over from other donors' samples. The chain has TRBV2 and TRBJ2-2, with TRBD2 matching over 8 bases. The CDR3: CASSAGLANTGELFF. CDR3 nucleotide sequence: TGTGCCAGCAGTGCGGGACTAGCGAACACCGGGGAGCTGTTTTTT. The full variable domain, with the rest looked up from reference TRBV2 and TRBJ2-2, is EPEVTQTPSHQVTQMGQEVILRCVPISNHLYFYWYRQILGQKVEFLVSFYNNEISEKSEIFDDQFSVERPDGSNFTLKIRSTKLEDSAMYFCASSAGLANTGELFFGEGSRLTVL.